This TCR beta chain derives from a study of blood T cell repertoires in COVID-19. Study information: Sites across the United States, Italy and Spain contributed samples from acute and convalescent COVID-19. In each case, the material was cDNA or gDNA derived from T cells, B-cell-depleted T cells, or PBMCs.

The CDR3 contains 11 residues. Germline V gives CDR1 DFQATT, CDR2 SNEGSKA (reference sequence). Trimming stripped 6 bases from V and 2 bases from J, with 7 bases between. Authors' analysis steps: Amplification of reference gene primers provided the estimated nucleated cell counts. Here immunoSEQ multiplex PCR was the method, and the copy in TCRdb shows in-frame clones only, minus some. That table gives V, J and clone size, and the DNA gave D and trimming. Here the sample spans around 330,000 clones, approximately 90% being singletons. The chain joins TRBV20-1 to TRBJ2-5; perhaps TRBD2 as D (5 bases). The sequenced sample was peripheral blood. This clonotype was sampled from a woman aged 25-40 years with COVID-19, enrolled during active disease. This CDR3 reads CSAEGQETQYF. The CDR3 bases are TGCAGTGCAGAGGGTCAAGAGACCCAGTACTTC.